This is a list of T cell receptor beta chains from one sample in a study of cytomegalovirus exposure and HLA in healthy donors. Profiling relied on immunoSEQ multiplex PCR, and the TCRdb table lists in-frame clones only, not all of them. The sample has around 100,000 clones, about 95% seen once. Sample: PBMCs. All receptors derive from a woman between 18 and 29 years old in good health and CMV-seronegative. Both conserved end residues are part of each CDR3. D genes are given only for firm matches. Clone size is not always given. Where it is, it says once, few, many or a class for expanded clones.

TRBV7-3	NA	NA	TRBJ1-1	CASSSGGTEAFF	TGTGCCAGCAGCTCTGGAGGCACTGAAGCTTTCTTT
TRBV9	TRBD2	NA	TRBJ2-1	CASSVARTSGDNEQFF	TGTGCCAGCAGCGTAGCTAGGACTAGCGGGGACAATGAGCAGTTCTTC
TRBV15	TRBD2	few	TRBJ2-7	CATSRGPGTSSYEQYF	TGTGCCACCAGCAGAGGACCCGGGACTAGCTCCTACGAGCAGTACTTC
TRBV11-2	TRBD2	once	TRBJ2-1	CASSPGASGGNEQFF	TGTGCCAGCAGCCCAGGCGCTAGCGGGGGCAATGAGCAGTTCTTC
TRBV30	NA	NA	TRBJ2-7	CAWSAFYEQYF	TGTGCCTGGAGTGCCTTCTACGAGCAGTACTTC
TRBV19	TRBD2	NA	TRBJ2-1	CASSTLGLADPSSYNEQFF	TGTGCCAGTAGTACCTTGGGACTAGCGGACCCCAGCTCCTACAATGAGCAGTTCTTC
TRBV6-1	TRBD1	few	TRBJ2-2	CASSDGQGAGELFF	TGTGCCAGCAGTGATGGACAGGGCGCCGGGGAGCTGTTTTTT
TRBV6-1	NA	NA	TRBJ2-1	CASVGTQDYNEQFF	TGTGCCAGCGTCGGGACACAAGACTACAATGAGCAGTTCTTC
TRBV10-3	NA	NA	TRBJ2-3	CAISDRADTQYF	TGTGCCATCAGTGATAGAGCAGATACGCAGTATTTT
TRBV27	TRBD2	NA	TRBJ2-7	CASSKTSGGAYEQYF	TGTGCCAGCAGTAAAACTAGCGGGGGGGCCTACGAGCAGTACTTC
TRBV6-6	TRBD1	NA	TRBJ1-4	CASSSGQANEKLFF	TGTGCCAGCAGTTCTGGACAGGCCAATGAAAAACTGTTTTTT
TRBV5-4	NA	NA	TRBJ2-7	CASSLVVPEGEQYF	TGTGCCAGCAGCTTGGTGGTCCCGGAGGGGGAGCAGTACTTC
TRBV2	TRBD2	NA	TRBJ2-6	CASSFSGSSGANVLTF	TGTGCCAGCAGTTTTAGCGGGAGCTCTGGGGCCAACGTCCTGACTTTC
TRBV4-3	NA	NA	TRBJ2-2	CASSHPSVVWTGELFF	TGCGCCAGCAGCCATCCCTCGGTGGTGTGGACCGGGGAGCTGTTTTTT
TRBV30	NA	NA	TRBJ2-7	CAWSVGPEQYF	TGTGCCTGGAGTGTGGGGCCCGAGCAGTACTTC
TRBV19	NA	NA	TRBJ2-7	CASRRQAGPYEQYF	TGTGCCAGTAGGAGACAGGCCGGCCCTTACGAGCAGTACTTC
TRBV11-2	NA	NA	TRBJ1-1	CASSLGPGGGTEAFF	TGTGCCAGCAGCTTAGGGCCCGGGGGAGGGACTGAAGCTTTCTTT
TRBV15	NA	NA	TRBJ1-4	CATGRHELRATNEKLFF	TGTGCCACCGGCAGACACGAACTACGTGCAACTAATGAAAAACTGTTTTTT
TRBV30	NA	NA	TRBJ1-5	CAWSVAGFYAQPQHF	TGTGCCTGGAGTGTCGCAGGGTTTTACGCTCAGCCCCAGCATTTT
TRBV9	TRBD2	NA	TRBJ2-7	CASSATPSGSPYEQYF	TGTGCCAGCAGCGCGACGCCTAGCGGATCTCCCTACGAGCAGTACTTC
TRBV2	TRBD1	NA	TRBJ1-5	CASSGPGTELYSNQPQHF	TGTGCCAGCAGTGGCCCGGGGACAGAACTTTATAGCAATCAGCCCCAGCATTTT
TRBV11-3	TRBD1	NA	TRBJ1-1	CASSSLMTGRVTEAFF	TGTGCCAGCAGCTCCCTAATGACAGGGCGGGTCACTGAAGCTTTCTTT
TRBV18	NA	NA	TRBJ1-5	CASSPAGAVGEPQHF	TGTGCCAGCTCACCCGCCGGAGCTGTGGGAGAGCCCCAGCATTTT
TRBV10-3	TRBD2	NA	TRBJ2-3	CAISESGGRAGDTQYF	TGTGCCATCAGTGAGTCTGGCGGGAGGGCTGGAGATACGCAGTATTTT
TRBV7-9	NA	NA	TRBJ2-1	CASSFTSSYNEQFF	TGTGCCAGCAGCTTCACGAGCTCCTACAATGAGCAGTTCTTC
TRBV19	NA	NA	TRBJ1-2	CASSLPGGPNYGYTF	TGTGCCAGTAGTCTCCCGGGGGGGCCTAACTATGGCTACACCTTC
TRBV12-5	NA	NA	TRBJ2-7	CATRPGLGYEQYF	TGTGCTACCCGACCCGGTCTAGGCTACGAGCAGTACTTC
TRBV18	TRBD1	once	TRBJ2-7	CASSPLGGPYEQYF	TGTGCCAGCTCACCCCTAGGGGGCCCGTACGAGCAGTACTTC
TRBV7-2	NA	NA	TRBJ2-2	CASSLQRQSTGELFF	TGTGCCAGCAGCTTGCAAAGACAGTCCACCGGGGAGCTGTTTTTT